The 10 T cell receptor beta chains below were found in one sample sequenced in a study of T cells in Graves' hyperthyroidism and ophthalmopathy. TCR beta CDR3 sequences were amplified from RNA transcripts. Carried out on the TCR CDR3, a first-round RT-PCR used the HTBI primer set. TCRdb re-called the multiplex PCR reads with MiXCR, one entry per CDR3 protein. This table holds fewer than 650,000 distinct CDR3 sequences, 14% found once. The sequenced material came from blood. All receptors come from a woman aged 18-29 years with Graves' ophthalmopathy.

CDR3: CASSSWDRGLNGYTF. In nucleotides, the CDR3 is TGTGCCAGCAGTTCTTGGGACAGGGGCTTGAATGGCTACACCTTC. V usage is TRBV28 and J usage is TRBJ1-2; TRBD1 matches at 10 bases. Unmatched junction bases numbered 8, after V lost 4 bases and J lost 6 bases. The CDR3 has 15 residues. CDR1 is MDHEN and CDR2 is SYDVKM in the germline V gene.

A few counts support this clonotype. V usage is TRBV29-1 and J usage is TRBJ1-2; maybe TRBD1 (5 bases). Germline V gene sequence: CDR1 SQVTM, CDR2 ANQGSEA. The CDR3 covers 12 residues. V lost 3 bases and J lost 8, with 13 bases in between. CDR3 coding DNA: TGCAGCGTTGAGGGGTGGGGGGAAGGCTACACCTTC. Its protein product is CSVEGWGEGYTF.

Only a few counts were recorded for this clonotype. The CDR3 DNA reads TGTGCCAGCAGCCAAGACGGGACGCCCCCGACTAGTGAAGCTTTCTTT. Its protein product is CASSQDGTPPTSEAFF. The chain recombines TRBV4-2 with TRBJ1-1; a possible D gene is TRBD1 (5 bases). The germline gives CDR1 LGHNA, CDR2 YNFKEQ. Between the trimmed V and J ends, which lost 0 bases and 7 bases, there was a span of 18 bases. The CDR3 loop spans 16 amino acids.

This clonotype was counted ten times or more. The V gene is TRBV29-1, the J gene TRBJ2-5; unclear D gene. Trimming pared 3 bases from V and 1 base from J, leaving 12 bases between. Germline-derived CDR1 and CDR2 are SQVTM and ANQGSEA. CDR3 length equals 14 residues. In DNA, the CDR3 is TGCAGCGTTGACAACGCACGCACCCAAGAGACCCAGTACTTC. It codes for CSVDNARTQETQYF.

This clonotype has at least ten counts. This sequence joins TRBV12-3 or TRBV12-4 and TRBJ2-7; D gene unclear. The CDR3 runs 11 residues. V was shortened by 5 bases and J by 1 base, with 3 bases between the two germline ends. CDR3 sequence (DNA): TGTGCCAGCAGTAATTCCTACGAGCAGTACTTC. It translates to CASSNSYEQYF.

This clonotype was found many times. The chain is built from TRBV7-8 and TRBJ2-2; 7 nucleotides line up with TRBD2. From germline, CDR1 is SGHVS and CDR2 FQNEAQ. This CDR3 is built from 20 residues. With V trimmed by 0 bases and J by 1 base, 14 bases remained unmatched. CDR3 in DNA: TGTGCCAGCAGCTTAGCGCGCTTTTGGGCTAGCGGAATGAACACCGGGGAGCTGTTTTTT. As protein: CASSLARFWASGMNTGELFF.

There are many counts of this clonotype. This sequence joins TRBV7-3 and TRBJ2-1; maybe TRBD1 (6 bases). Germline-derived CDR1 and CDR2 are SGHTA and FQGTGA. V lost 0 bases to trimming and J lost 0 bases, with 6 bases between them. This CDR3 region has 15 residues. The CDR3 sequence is CASSLTQGSYNEQFF. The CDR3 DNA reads TGTGCCAGCAGCTTAACACAGGGCTCCTACAATGAGCAGTTCTTC.

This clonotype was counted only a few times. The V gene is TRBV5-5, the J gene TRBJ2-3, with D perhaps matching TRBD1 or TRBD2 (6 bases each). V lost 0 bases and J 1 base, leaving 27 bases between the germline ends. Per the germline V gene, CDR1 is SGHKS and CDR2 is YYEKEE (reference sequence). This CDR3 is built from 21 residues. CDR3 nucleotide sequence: TGTGCCAGCAGCTTGGCCGGCTTCGGGGGCGAAGTCGCCTTAGGCACAGATACGCAGTATTTT. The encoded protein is CASSLAGFGGEVALGTDTQYF.

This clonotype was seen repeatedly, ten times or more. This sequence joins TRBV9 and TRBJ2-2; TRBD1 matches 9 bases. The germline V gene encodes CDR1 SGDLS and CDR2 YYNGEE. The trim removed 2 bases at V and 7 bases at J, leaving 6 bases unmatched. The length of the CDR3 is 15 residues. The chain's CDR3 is CASSVAGTGIGELFF. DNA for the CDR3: TGTGCCAGCAGCGTGGCCGGGACAGGGATCGGGGAGCTGTTTTTT.

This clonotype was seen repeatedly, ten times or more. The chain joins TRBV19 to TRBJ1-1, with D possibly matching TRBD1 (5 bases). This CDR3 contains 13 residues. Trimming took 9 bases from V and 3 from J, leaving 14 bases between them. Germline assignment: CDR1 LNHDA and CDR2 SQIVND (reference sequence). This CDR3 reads CASLGGGYTEAFF. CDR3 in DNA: TGTGCCAGCCTGGGCGGGGGGTACACTGAAGCTTTCTTT.